This T cell receptor beta chain was profiled in a study of shared clonotypes between healthy human individuals (TCRdb year 2020). About the full investigation: The cohort included three men and a couple of women between 18 and 49 years of age. For each donor, three plates each were used for CD4 naive and CD4 memory, two plates were used for CD8 naive, and one plate was used for CD8 memory. To estimate repertoire size and how much clonotype sharing occurs between individuals, the study deeply sequenced the blood TCR repertoires of 5 or 6 healthy adults. To increase sequencing depth and limit assay-specific biases, TCR repertoire library preparation and sequencing were carried out by different laboratories using diverse techniques. Leukapheresis yielded between about 0.9 and 10 billion PBMCs per donor.

Using the deep immunoSEQ assay, multiplex PCR amplified TCR CDR3 regions from genomic DNA. Genomic DNA extracted from each cell subset was distributed evenly over all wells of several immunoSEQ 96-well plates, and each plate served as one replicate. For sorted subsets, each replicate PCR was loaded with roughly 200 ng genomic DNA, equivalent to about 30,000 T cell genomes. Purified libraries were measured with a Qubit 3.0 fluorometer, size-checked on a Bioanalyzer 2100, and measured again with the KAPA Library Quantification kit. Each immunoSEQ 96-well plate was sequenced on its own single-read 150-cycle Illumina NextSeq 550 flow cell. As for how the authors treated the data: Because the immunoSEQ output included only junctional sequences and no quality scores, the filtering could not be the same as the filtering used for full-length reads. To assign V/J genes and CDR3, sequences were annotated against IMGT germline references using PyIR, a Python wrapper for IgBLAST v1.9. Reads with weak V/J assignments (E-value above 1e-6), missing CDR3, stop codons, out-of-frame junctions, or ambiguous translated residues were removed. V3J clonotypes were defined as sequences sharing the same inferred V gene, J gene, and CDR3 amino acid sequence. Percentage overlap between repertoires was computed as shared unique clonotypes divided by the size of the smaller repertoire. Three approaches were used to assess repertoire richness: RTK rarefaction, the Chao1 estimator, and Recon v2.1 estimates of unobserved clonotypes. OLGA was used to compute generation probabilities for all TCRbeta clonotypes that the gDNA method yielded from four donors. The immuneACCESS repertoire file appears here via TCRdb, limited to in-frame rearrangements. These files lack a portion of the clones; in checked studies, under half of the deficit traces to unresolved V genes, and the cause of the others is not known. The DNA was the basis for D and trimming; V, J and clone size are from that table. In this sample the table shows 550,000 to 650,000 clones, approximately 96% of which occur a single time. The ten largest clones represent 0.11% of the sample.

CD8 naive samples were CD45RO-negative cells positively selected for CCR7, giving a CD45RA+CCR7+ population that excluded TemRA cells. Healthy HIV-negative adults with no recently reported acute infections or vaccinations were included as donors. All donors were Caucasian adults living in Nashville, Tennessee, USA. Blood was obtained by leukapheresis, after which PBMCs were separated by Ficoll-Histopaque density gradient centrifugation and cryopreserved in liquid nitrogen vapor phase. Analytical flow cytometry was used to check the purity and quantity of every magnetically sorted T cell population. Each sorted fraction had its genomic DNA isolated and then quantified by UV absorbance on a Nanodrop 2000c. Broad study findings and their caveats: The genetic and exposure-history diversity represented was limited by the small number of donors. Pairwise subsampling led to the expectation that sequencing depth would affect the degree of clonotype sharing among donors. Rarefaction of sorted-subset datasets indicated incomplete sequencing despite the large sequencing depth. Sampling was restricted to blood, and TCR repertoires in tissues likely differ from the TCR repertoires found in blood. Around 5.4% of naive CD4, 3.5% of naive CD8, about 2.4% of memory CD4, and about 0.4% of memory CD8 clonotypes were shared across a few donors. Larger estimated clonotype richness was generally found for naive subsets than for memory subsets. Higher generation probabilities were observed for clonotypes shared by all four sorted-subset donors than for non-shared clonotypes.

V was cut back by 5 bases and J by 1 base, leaving a gap of 17 bases between them. Sequences SQVTM (CDR1) and ANQGSEA (CDR2) are obtained from the germline V gene. From its cysteine to its phenylalanine, the CDR3 spans 15 amino acids. Of all the DNA, just the CDR3 is kept, 45 bases in frame from base 1. A word on this clone: The antigen it recognizes is unknown. Nothing much larger sits one base from this clone, and base qualities are not available.

This sequence originates from a woman in her 30s in good health. The receptor chain draws on TRBV29-1 and TRBJ1-1, and TRBD1 may be the D gene, going by 6 matching bases. Sequences were obtained from naive CD8+ T cells sorted from blood. According to the study, the label for this sample's cell subset or site signals: CD45RA+CCR7+. The DNA is as follows: TGCAGCGTTCTATATGGACAGTTGCGGAACACTGAAGCTTTCTTT. Its protein reads: CSVLYGQLRNTEAFF.